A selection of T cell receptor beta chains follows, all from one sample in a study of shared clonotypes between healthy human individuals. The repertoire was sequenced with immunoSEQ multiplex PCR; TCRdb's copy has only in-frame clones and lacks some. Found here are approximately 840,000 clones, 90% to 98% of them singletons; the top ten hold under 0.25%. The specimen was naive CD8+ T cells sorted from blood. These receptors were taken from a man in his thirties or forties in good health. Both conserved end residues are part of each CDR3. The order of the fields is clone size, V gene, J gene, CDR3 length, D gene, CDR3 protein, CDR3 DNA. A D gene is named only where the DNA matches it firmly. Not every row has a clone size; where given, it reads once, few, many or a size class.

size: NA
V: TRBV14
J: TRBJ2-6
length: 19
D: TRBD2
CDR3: CASSLLTSGRASGANVLTF
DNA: TGTGCCAGCAGCCTCTTGACTAGCGGGAGGGCCTCTGGGGCCAACGTCCTGACTTTC

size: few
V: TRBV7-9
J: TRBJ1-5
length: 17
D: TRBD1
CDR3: CASSFNLKGQGAQPQHF
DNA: TGTGCCAGCAGCTTCAACCTTAAGGGACAGGGGGCCCAGCCCCAGCATTTT

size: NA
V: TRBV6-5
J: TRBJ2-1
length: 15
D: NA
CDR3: CASSYAQMGKGEQFF
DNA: TGTGCCAGCAGTTACGCCCAGATGGGGAAGGGAGAGCAGTTCTTC

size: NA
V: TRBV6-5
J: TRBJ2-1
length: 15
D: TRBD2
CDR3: CASSYGAGGGNEQFF
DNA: TGTGCCAGCAGTTACGGAGCGGGAGGGGGAAATGAGCAGTTCTTC

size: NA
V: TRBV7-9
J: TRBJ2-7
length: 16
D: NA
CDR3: CASNNPSTGDTYEQYF
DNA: TGTGCCAGCAACAACCCTTCGACGGGAGATACCTACGAGCAGTACTTC

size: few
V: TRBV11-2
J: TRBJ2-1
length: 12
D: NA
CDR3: CASSLGANEQFF
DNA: TGTGCCAGCAGCTTAGGGGCCAATGAGCAGTTCTTC

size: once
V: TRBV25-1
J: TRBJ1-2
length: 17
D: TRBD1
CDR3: CASSEFFGGQVPYGYTF
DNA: TGTGCCAGCAGTGAATTTTTCGGGGGACAGGTACCTTATGGCTACACCTTC

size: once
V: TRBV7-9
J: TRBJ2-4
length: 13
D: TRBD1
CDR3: CASSPPTGDIQYF
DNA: TGTGCCAGCAGCCCGCCGACAGGGGACATTCAGTACTTC

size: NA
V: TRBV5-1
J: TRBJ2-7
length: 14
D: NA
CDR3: CASSLVDSGYEQYF
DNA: TGCGCCAGCAGCTTGGTAGATAGCGGCTACGAGCAGTACTTC

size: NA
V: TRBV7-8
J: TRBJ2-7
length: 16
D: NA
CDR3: CASSLIRVGMGGEQYF
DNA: TGTGCCAGCAGCTTAATTAGAGTGGGGATGGGGGGCGAGCAGTACTTC

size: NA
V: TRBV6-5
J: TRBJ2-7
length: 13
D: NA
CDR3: CASSYSDSYEQYF
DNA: TGTGCCAGCAGTTATTCGGACAGCTACGAGCAGTACTTC

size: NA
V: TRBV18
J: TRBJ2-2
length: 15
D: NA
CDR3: CASIQPGENTGELFF
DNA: TGTGCCAGCATCCAACCGGGTGAGAACACCGGGGAGCTGTTTTTT

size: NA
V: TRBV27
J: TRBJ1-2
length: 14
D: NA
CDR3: CASSPSRARYGYTF
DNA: TGTGCCAGCAGTCCGTCTCGGGCTCGCTATGGCTACACCTTC

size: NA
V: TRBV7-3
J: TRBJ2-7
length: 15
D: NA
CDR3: CASSQQESEFYEQYF
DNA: TGTGCCAGCAGCCAGCAGGAATCTGAGTTTTACGAGCAGTACTTC

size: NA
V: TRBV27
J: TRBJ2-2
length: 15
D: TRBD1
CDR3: CASSIRQGRTGELFF
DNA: TGTGCCAGCAGTATCAGACAGGGGCGAACCGGGGAGCTGTTTTTT

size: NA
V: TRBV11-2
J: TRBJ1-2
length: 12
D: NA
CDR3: CASSLYDDGYTF
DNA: TGTGCCAGCAGCTTATACGATGACGGCTACACCTTC

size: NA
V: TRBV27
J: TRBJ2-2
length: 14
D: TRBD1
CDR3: CASTGTENTGELFF
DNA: TGTGCCAGCACGGGGACAGAAAACACCGGGGAGCTGTTTTTT

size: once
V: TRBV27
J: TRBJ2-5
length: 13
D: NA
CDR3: CASSLFAQETQYF
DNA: TGTGCCAGCAGTTTATTCGCCCAAGAGACCCAGTACTTC

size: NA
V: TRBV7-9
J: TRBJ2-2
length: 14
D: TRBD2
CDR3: CASSFQTSVGELFF
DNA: TGTGCCAGCAGCTTCCAGACTAGCGTCGGGGAGCTGTTTTTT

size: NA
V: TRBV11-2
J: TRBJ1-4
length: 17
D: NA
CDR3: CASSVGLGRLKGEKLFF
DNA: TGTGCCAGCAGCGTGGGACTCGGAAGGCTAAAAGGGGAAAAACTGTTTTTT

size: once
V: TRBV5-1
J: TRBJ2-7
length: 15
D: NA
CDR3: CASSLAETISYEQYF
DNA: TGCGCCAGCAGCTTGGCCGAAACAATCTCCTACGAGCAGTACTTC

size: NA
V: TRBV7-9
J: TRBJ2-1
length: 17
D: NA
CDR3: CASSLNPSATFYNEQFF
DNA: TGTGCCAGCAGCCTAAATCCTAGCGCAACCTTTTACAATGAGCAGTTCTTC

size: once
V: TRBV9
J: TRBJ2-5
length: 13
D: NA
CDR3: CASSVSQIETQYF
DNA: TGTGCCAGCAGCGTCTCACAGATAGAGACCCAGTACTTC

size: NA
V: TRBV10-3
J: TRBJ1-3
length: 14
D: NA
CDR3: CAISDPGSGNTIYF
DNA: TGTGCCATCAGCGACCCAGGCTCTGGAAACACCATATATTTT

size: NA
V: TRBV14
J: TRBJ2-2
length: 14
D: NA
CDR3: CASSRGPPPGELFF
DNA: TGTGCCAGCAGCCGGGGGCCCCCGCCCGGGGAGCTGTTTTTT

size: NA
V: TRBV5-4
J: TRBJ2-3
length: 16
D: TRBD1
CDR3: CASSLAIGGGADTQYF
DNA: TGTGCCAGCAGCTTGGCCATAGGGGGCGGTGCAGATACGCAGTATTTT

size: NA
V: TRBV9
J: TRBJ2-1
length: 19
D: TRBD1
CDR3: CASSPRIGQGANLSGEQFF
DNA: TGTGCCAGCAGCCCCCGCATAGGACAGGGGGCGAATCTCTCTGGGGAGCAGTTCTTC

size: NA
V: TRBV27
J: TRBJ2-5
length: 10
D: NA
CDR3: CASRRGTQYF
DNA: TGTGCCAGCAGGAGGGGAACCCAGTACTTC

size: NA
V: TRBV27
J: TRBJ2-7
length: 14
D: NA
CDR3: CASSPIGPFYEQYF
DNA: TGTGCCAGCAGCCCCATAGGGCCTTTCTACGAGCAGTACTTC

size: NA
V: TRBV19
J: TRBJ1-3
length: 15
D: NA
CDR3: CASSPHRATGNTIYF
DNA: TGTGCCAGTAGTCCTCACAGGGCGACTGGAAACACCATATATTTT

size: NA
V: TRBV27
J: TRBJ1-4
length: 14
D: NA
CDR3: CASSLGWDHEKLFF
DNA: TGTGCCAGCAGTTTGGGGTGGGACCATGAAAAACTGTTTTTT

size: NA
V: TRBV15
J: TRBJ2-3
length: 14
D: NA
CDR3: CATSSSGSTDTQYF
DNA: TGTGCCACCAGCAGCTCAGGAAGCACAGATACGCAGTATTTT

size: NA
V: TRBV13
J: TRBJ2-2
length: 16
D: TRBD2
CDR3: CASSTSLAGVNGELFF
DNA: TGTGCCAGCAGCACGTCACTAGCGGGAGTCAACGGGGAGCTGTTTTTT

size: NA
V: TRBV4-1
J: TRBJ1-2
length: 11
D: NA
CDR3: CASSHSAGYTF
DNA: TGCGCCAGCAGCCATTCGGCGGGCTACACCTTC

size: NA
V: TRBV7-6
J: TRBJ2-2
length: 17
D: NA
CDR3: CASSLVLGAGNTGELFF
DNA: TGTGCCAGCAGCTTAGTGTTGGGGGCCGGGAACACCGGGGAGCTGTTTTTT

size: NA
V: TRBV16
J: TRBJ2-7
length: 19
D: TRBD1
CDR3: CASSHRDRDLEAPRYEQYF
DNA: TGTGCCAGCAGCCATAGGGACAGGGATTTGGAGGCACCCAGGTACGAGCAGTACTTC

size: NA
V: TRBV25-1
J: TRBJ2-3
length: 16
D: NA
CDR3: CASSEYGRKDTDTQYF
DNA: TGTGCCAGCAGTGAATATGGGCGGAAGGACACAGATACGCAGTATTTT

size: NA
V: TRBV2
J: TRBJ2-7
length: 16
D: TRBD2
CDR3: CASTRGLAGGIYEQYF
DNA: TGTGCCAGCACCCGGGGACTAGCGGGAGGAATCTACGAGCAGTACTTC

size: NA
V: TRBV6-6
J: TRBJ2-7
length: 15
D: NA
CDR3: CASSYSPQSSYEQYF
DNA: TGTGCCAGCAGTTACTCGCCCCAAAGCTCCTACGAGCAGTACTTC

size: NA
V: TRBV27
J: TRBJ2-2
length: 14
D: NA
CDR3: CASSFIGNTGELFF
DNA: TGTGCCAGCAGCTTCATAGGGAACACCGGGGAGCTGTTTTTT

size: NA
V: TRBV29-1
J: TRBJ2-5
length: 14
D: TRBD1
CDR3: CSVCWTGSRETQYF
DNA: TGCAGCGTCTGCTGGACAGGTTCGCGAGAGACCCAGTACTTC

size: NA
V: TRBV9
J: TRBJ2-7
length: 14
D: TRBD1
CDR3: CASSAWDRGDEQYF
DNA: TGTGCCAGCAGCGCTTGGGACAGGGGGGACGAGCAGTACTTC

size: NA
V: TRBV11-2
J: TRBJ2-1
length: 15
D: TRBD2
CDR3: CASSLLAGGTNEQFF
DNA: TGTGCCAGCAGCTTACTAGCGGGAGGAACCAATGAGCAGTTCTTC

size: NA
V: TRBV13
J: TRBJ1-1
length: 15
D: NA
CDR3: CASSLGEGGPTEAFF
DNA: TGTGCCAGCAGCTTAGGGGAAGGGGGGCCCACTGAAGCTTTCTTT

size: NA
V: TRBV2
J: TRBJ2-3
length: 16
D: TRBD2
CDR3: CANPRRGGRRADTQYF
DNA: TGTGCCAACCCCCGAAGGGGCGGGAGAAGAGCAGATACGCAGTATTTT

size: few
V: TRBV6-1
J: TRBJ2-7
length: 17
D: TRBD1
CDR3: CASSEAVTGGPSYEQYF
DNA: TGTGCCAGCAGTGAAGCCGTGACAGGGGGACCCTCCTACGAGCAGTACTTC